A single count supports the clone carrying this T cell receptor beta chain. The target antigen is unknown. The source of the sample is a study of cytomegalovirus exposure and HLA in healthy donors. Study outcomes and limitations: Per a later analysis, about 15,000 TCR beta sequences showed association with HLA alleles at 0.05 false discovery rate. Clonal expansion, a later analysis showed, was greater in HLA-associated TCR beta chains than in equally common others. There were reportedly fewer N-insertions in an Asian-associated ancestry cluster than the roughly 670-donor mean, in a later analysis. Among immune exposure information, only CMV serostatus was available.

The PCR made use of 60 Vbeta and 13 Jbeta primers. Clones were sequenced by immunoSEQ multiplex PCR, and TCRdb holds only the in-frame ones, with some missing. The sample includes some 87,000 clones, about two thirds of them seen just once. The CDR3 is 14 amino acids. The ends were cut back, 1 base at V and 2 bases at J, with 10 bases in the middle. The germline V gene encodes CDR1 SGHRS and CDR2 YFSETQ. This chain uses TRBV5-1 with TRBJ2-7, with a tentative D call TRBD1 (5 bases). The sequence was collected from a woman in her 30s in good health and CMV-seropositive. Sequenced input: PBMCs. The CDR3 here is CASSLKDSTYEQYF. CDR3 sequence (DNA): TGCGCCAGCAGCTTGAAAGACAGCACCTACGAGCAGTACTTC.